This TCR beta chain was identified in a study of vaccination effects on CD4 cells after COVID-19. With the ViraFEST assay, the study expanded antigen-specific CD4+ T cells using viral peptide pools, then sequenced them. With approximately ten days of culture completed, CD4+ T cells were isolated. Vaccination of participants consisted of two doses of either the BNT162b2 or mRNA-1273 vaccine. Researchers reported culturing 2 million to 2.5 million PBMC in each well, adding 8 to 10 IU/ml IL-2 and approximately 10 ug/ml peptides. Each culture had half its medium swapped for IL-2 medium on days 3 and 7. TCRdb's table, derived via immunoSEQ multiplex PCR, lists solely in-frame clones and lacks some. The data hold 20,000 to 30,000 clones, with more than 60% observed a single time. In the case of this clone: Its target is unknown.

Looked up from germline, CDR1 is SGHNT and CDR2 is YYREEE (reference sequence). Trimming pared 0 bases from V and 0 bases from J, leaving 9 bases between. This CDR3 has 16 residues. Study observations and caveats: Late post-vaccination samples showed marked contraction of infection- and vaccine-induced clones.

The source was CD4+ T cells from PBMCs cultured with SARS-CoV-2 spike peptides, collected after COVID-19 vaccination. The TCR comes from a human donor who received a COVID-19 vaccine. The chain uses TRBV5-4 and TRBJ2-2; the D gene could be TRBD1 or TRBD2 (5 bases each). The CDR3 region is CASSLVGATNTGELFF. The CDR3 DNA is TGTGCCAGCAGCTTGGTCGGGGCAACGAACACCGGGGAGCTGTTTTTT.